The 30 T cell receptor beta chains in this list originate from one sample, sequenced in a study of T cell clonality in common variable immunodeficiency. The data were produced by immunoSEQ multiplex PCR, yet TCRdb's version contains in-frame clones alone and is incomplete. This set yields approximately 20,000 clones and no singletons; the top ten hold around 25%. For these receptors, no antigen is known. General study results and limits: Reportedly, TCR beta sequences from common variable immunodeficiency showed fewer deletions and N-nucleotide insertions.

Sequencing was performed on peripheral blood mononuclear cells. The receptors shown here come from a human donor with common variable immunodeficiency.

This clone occurred a few times. The read finishes 3 residues shy of the CDR3 end, and the germline J gene is used to complete it. The rearrangement links TRBV30 to TRBJ2-1; TRBD1 agrees at 10 bases. Germline trimming cut 5 bases from V and 4 bases from J; bases unmatched to any gene: 2. The germline CDR1 and CDR2 sequences are GTSNPN and SVGIG (reference sequence). The CDR3 extends over 13 amino acids. The part of the CDR3 DNA that was read is TGTGCCTGGGCGGGACAGGGGTACAATGAG. It translates to CAWAGQGYNE. The whole CDR3 sequence reads CAWAGQGYNEQFF.

For this clone: The read terminates 3 residues ahead of where the CDR3 ends, so the germline J gene completes it. The J gene is TRBJ2-1, the V gene TRBV7-6; 12 bases fit TRBD2. CDR3 length equals 16 residues. Germline lookup yields CDR1 SGHVS and CDR2 FNYEAQ. Trimming cost V 5 bases and J 8 bases; bases outside gene matches: 10. CDR3 bases read: TGTGCCAGCAGCCACCCGACTAGCGGGAGTTTAGATGAG. Its translation is CASSHPTSGSLDE. The full CDR3 is CASSHPTSGSLDEQFF. Full variable domain (remainder filled in from reference TRBV7-6 and TRBJ2-1): GAGVSQSPRYKVTKRGQDVALRCDPISGHVSLYWYRQALGQGPEFLTYFNYEAQQDKSGLPNDRFSAERPEGSISTLTIQRTEQRDSAMYRCASSHPTSGSLDEQFFGPGTRLTVL.

This clone has more than one count but fewer than ten. Read sequence stops 3 residues before the CDR3 end, and the germline J gene provides the missing end. The chain combines TRBV7-3 with TRBJ2-1; D is perhaps TRBD2 (5 bases). The CDR3 extends over 13 amino acids. The germline gives CDR1 SGHTA, CDR2 FQGTGA. Trimming stripped 3 bases from V and 9 bases from J, with 12 bases between. The sequenced CDR3 bases are TGTGCCAGCAGCTTTGGAGCTCGGGGTGAG. Its translation is CASSFGARGE. The whole CDR3 protein reads CASSFGARGEQFF. Complete variable domain (other parts from reference TRBV7-3 and TRBJ2-1): GAGVSQTPSNKVTEKGKYVELRCDPISGHTALYWYRQSLGQGPEFLIYFQGTGAADDSGLPNDRFFAVRPEGSVSTLKIQRTERGDSAVYLCASSFGARGEQFFGPGTRLTVL.

Ten or more counts support this clone. The covered CDR3 bases are TGTGCCAGCAGTGTCCGGTTTGTGGCTGGAAACACC. This codes for CASSVRFVAGNT. The whole CDR3 region reads CASSVRFVAGNTIYF. The chain recombines TRBV5-6 with TRBJ1-3; no clear D. The read terminates 3 residues before the CDR3 end, so the remaining end is supplied by the germline J gene. V was clipped by 5 bases and J by 2 bases, with 14 bases between them. CDR1 and CDR2 from the germline V gene are SGHDT and YYEEEE. The CDR3 runs to 15 residues.

Note on this clone: The sequence runs out 3 residues before the end of the CDR3; the remainder is reconstructed from the germline J gene. This sequence joins TRBV7-3 and TRBJ2-7; 7 bases line up with TRBD2. Germline V lookup: CDR1 SGHTA, CDR2 FQGTGA. The length of the CDR3 is 15 residues. Trimming took 1 base from V and 4 from J; bases not matched to a gene: 7. CDR3 DNA, as far as it was read: TGTGCCAGCAGCTTAAGCGGCGGGGGAGGATACGAG. This sequence encodes CASSLSGGGGYE. The whole CDR3 reads CASSLSGGGGYEQYF.

This clone has at least ten counts. The read finishes 3 residues shy of the CDR3 end, and the germline J gene is used to complete it. The gene calls are TRBV10-1 and TRBJ1-4; 10 bases line up with TRBD1. The CDR3 is 15 residues long. CDR1 WNHNN and CDR2 SYGVQD come from the germline V gene (reference sequence). Trimming cost V 6 bases and J 6 bases; bases outside gene matches: 7. CDR3 loop: CASRLWDRGYEKLFF. CDR3 DNA (partial): TGCGCCAGCAGGCTATGGGACAGGGGATATGAAAAA.

This clone was counted many times. The CDR3 is cut off 3 residues early in the read; its end comes from the germline J gene. The V call is TRBV20-1, the J call TRBJ2-5; 10 nucleotides agree with TRBD1. The CDR3 loop spans 15 amino acids. Germline CDR1 reads DFQATT; CDR2 reads SNEGSKA (reference sequence). V lost 5 bases, J lost 5 bases, and 11 bases stayed unmatched. This CDR3 reads CSASDRGRSRETQYF. The sequenced part of the CDR3 DNA is TGCAGTGCTTCGGACAGGGGGAGGAGCAGGGAGACC.

This clone was seen more than once but under ten times. Read sequence stops 3 residues before the CDR3 end, and the germline J gene provides the missing end. V and J are TRBV19 and TRBJ1-2; 8 bases line up with TRBD1. Germline CDR1 and CDR2: LNHDA and SQIVND (reference sequence). The CDR3 is 15 amino acids. The ends lost 6 bases at V and 5 bases at J; junction bases unmatched: 11. CDR3 loop: CASSIYRGMNYGYTF. The CDR3 bases that were read are TGTGCCAGTAGCATCTACAGGGGGATGAATTATGGC.

Comment on this clone: The read halts 3 residues ahead of the CDR3 end, with the missing end drawn from the germline J gene. The chain recombines TRBV18 with TRBJ1-2; the match to TRBD1 covers 7 bases. After removal of 3 bases from V and 6 bases from J, the junction contained 4 bases not matched to a gene. Germline CDR1 is KGHSH and CDR2 is LQKENI. This CDR3 comprises 13 residues. The part of the CDR3 DNA that was read is TGTGCCAGCTCACCGGACAGGCATGATGGC. It codes for CASSPDRHDG. The CDR3, in full, reads CASSPDRHDGYTF.

Concerning this clone: The read halts 3 residues ahead of the CDR3 end, with the missing end drawn from the germline J gene. This chain joins TRBV7-6 and TRBJ2-1, with D uncertain. The V and J ends lost 2 bases and 2 bases respectively, with 10 bases between them. Germline V CDR1 and CDR2: SGHVS, FNYEAQ. This CDR3 region has 15 residues. The CDR3 bases that were read are TGTGCCAGCAGCTTACGTGGCGGTACCTACAATGAG. Translation gives CASSLRGGTYNE. The CDR3, in full, reads CASSLRGGTYNEQFF.

A remark on this clone: From the germline J gene comes the end of the CDR3, since the read stops 3 residues before it. The gene calls are TRBV19 and TRBJ2-7; 9 bases are shared with TRBD1. Germline V CDR1 and CDR2: LNHDA, SQIVND (reference sequence). The trim removed 7 bases at V and 2 bases at J, leaving 9 bases unmatched. The CDR3 consists of 15 residues. The sequenced part of the CDR3 DNA is TGTGCCAGTACCGCAACAGGGGGCCAAACCTACGAG. Translated: CASTATGGQTYE. The CDR3 in its entirety is CASTATGGQTYEQYF. The full variable domain, with the rest looked up from reference TRBV19 and TRBJ2-7, is DGGITQSPKYLFRKEGQNVTLSCEQNLNHDAMYWYRQDPGQGLRLIYYSQIVNDFQKGDIAEGYSVSREKKESFPLTVTSAQKNPTAFYLCASTATGGQTYEQYFGPGTRLTVT.

This clone has only a few counts. CDR3 DNA, as far as it was read: TGTGCCAGCAGCTTAATAGGAGGGGGAGGCTACGAG. Translating gives CASSLIGGGGYE. The full CDR3 sequence reads CASSLIGGGGYEQYF. This sequence joins TRBV7-3 and TRBJ2-7, with D perhaps being TRBD1 or TRBD2 (6 bases each). The read comes to an end 3 residues before the CDR3 does, leaving the germline J gene to fill in the end. This CDR3 spans 15 amino acids. Trimming pared 1 base from V and 3 bases from J, leaving 13 bases between. Looked up from germline, CDR1 is SGHTA and CDR2 is FQGTGA.

This clone was detected a few times. Read data end 3 residues before the CDR3 end; the end is taken from the germline J gene. This chain joins TRBV7-9 and TRBJ2-1; TRBD1 matches 7 bases. Germline CDR1 SEHNR, CDR2 FQNEAQ (reference sequence). The CDR3 has 15 amino acids. Trimming cost V 6 bases and J 2 bases; bases outside gene matches: 7. The CDR3 region is CASRWDRHPYNEQFF. CDR3 DNA (partial): TGTGCCAGCAGGTGGGACAGACATCCCTACAATGAG. Complete variable domain (other parts from reference TRBV7-9 and TRBJ2-1): DTGVSQNPRHKITKRGQNVTFRCDPISEHNRLYWYRQTLGQGPEFLTYFQNEAQLEKSRLLSDRFSAERPKGSFSTLEIQRTEQGDSAMYLCASRWDRHPYNEQFFGPGTRLTVL.

This clone was counted only a few times. The sequence runs out 3 residues before the end of the CDR3; the remainder is reconstructed from the germline J gene. The rearrangement uses TRBV18 and TRBJ1-2, with 7 bases matching TRBD1. CDR1 KGHSH and CDR2 LQKENI come from the germline V gene. V lost 3 bases and J lost 6; bases outside the gene matches: 7. The CDR3 totals 14 residues. The sequenced CDR3 bases are TGTGCCAGCTCACCCGGTGGAGGGGGCGATGGC. Translated: CASSPGGGGDG. The full CDR3 reads CASSPGGGGDGYTF.

This clone was seen a few times. The CDR3 DNA, read in part, is TGTGCCAGTAGTACGACACTTTTCGGCTATGGC. Protein sequence: CASSTTLFGYG. The CDR3 in its entirety is CASSTTLFGYGYTF. The chain couples TRBV19 to TRBJ1-2, with unresolved D. The CDR3 is cut off 3 residues early in the read; its end comes from the germline J gene. Trimming shortened V by 4 bases and J by 4 bases, and 13 bases separated the two germline ends. From germline, CDR1 is LNHDA and CDR2 SQIVND (reference sequence). The CDR3 spans 14 residues.

Points on this clone: The CDR3 end lies 3 residues beyond the end of the read and is filled in from the germline J gene. The V call is TRBV7-2, the J call TRBJ2-7, with D possibly matching TRBD1 (6 bases). The V end lost 6 bases, the J end lost 4 bases, and 13 bases lay between the germline ends. CDR3 length: 13 amino acids. Germline V gives CDR1 SGHTA, CDR2 FQGNSA. The CDR3 DNA, read in part, is TGTGCCAGCAGTCGGGACATCGCTTACGAG. This translates into CASSRDIAYE. The complete CDR3 sequence is CASSRDIAYEQYF.

In the case of this clone: Coverage ceases 3 residues before the CDR3 finishes, and the germline J gene fills in the end. This sequence joins TRBV20-1 and TRBJ2-5; 9 positions match TRBD1. CDR3 size: 17 residues. J lost 1 base, V lost 4 bases, and 13 bases had no gene match. The germline V gene has CDR1 DFQATT and CDR2 SNEGSKA (reference sequence). The CDR3 DNA, read in part, is TGCAGTGCTATAGGGACAGGGAGTTTGTTGGGCCAAGAGACC. This codes for CSAIGTGSLLGQET. The full-length CDR3 reads as CSAIGTGSLLGQETQYF.

This clone was recorded a few times. The read terminates 3 residues before the CDR3 end, so the remaining end is supplied by the germline J gene. V is TRBV5-4 and J is TRBJ2-7, with D hard to call. Trimming left V 2 bases short and J 6 bases short, with 15 bases between. CDR3 length: 14 residues. Germline values: CDR1 SGHNT, CDR2 YYREEE (reference sequence). CDR3 DNA, as far as it was read: TGTGCCAGCAGCTTCGGTAGCAACGAACGCGAG. The encoded protein is CASSFGSNERE. The full CDR3 protein reads CASSFGSNEREQYF.

This clone was observed many times. From the germline J gene comes the end of the CDR3, since the read stops 3 residues before it. The genes are TRBV29-1 and TRBJ1-5; D uncertain. CDR1 SQVTM and CDR2 ANQGSEA come from the germline V gene. The CDR3 has 13 residues. Trimming cost V 1 base and J 6 bases, with 10 bases left between them. The CDR3 is CSVEVHGGQPQHF. Incomplete CDR3 DNA: TGCAGCGTTGAAGTTCACGGTGGTCAGCCC.

For this clone: The read stops 3 residues short of the end of the CDR3; the missing end is completed from the germline J gene. V usage is TRBV2 and J usage is TRBJ2-2; D is uncertain. Deletions cut 1 base from V and 3 bases from J, with 6 bases between. Germline V lookup: CDR1 SNHLY, CDR2 FYNNEI. The CDR3 is 14 amino acids. The CDR3 bases that were read are TGTGCCAGCAGTGAAGTGACTGACACCGGGGAG. Residues: CASSEVTDTGE. The full CDR3 sequence reads CASSEVTDTGELFF.

This clone has only a few counts. Read sequence stops 3 residues before the CDR3 end, and the germline J gene provides the missing end. This chain joins TRBV7-9 and TRBJ1-3; D not certain. Germline V gives CDR1 SEHNR, CDR2 FQNEAQ (reference sequence). CDR3 length: 15 amino acids. V lost 5 bases and J 0 bases, leaving 11 bases between the germline ends. The CDR3 region is CASSTTFTSGNTIYF. The CDR3 DNA, read in part, is TGTGCCAGCAGCACAACATTTACCTCTGGAAACACC.

A note on this clone: The observed sequence ends 3 residues before the CDR3 terminus, with the missing tail filled in from the germline J gene. V usage is TRBV7-3 and J usage is TRBJ1-6; no definite D call. The CDR3 totals 15 residues. Germline CDR1 is SGHTA and CDR2 is FQGTGA. V gave up 1 base and J gave up 5 bases, with 9 bases separating them. CDR3 DNA (partial): TGTGCCAGCAGCTTAATCCCAGGAAATAATTCACCC. Amino acids: CASSLIPGNNSP. The full CDR3 protein reads CASSLIPGNNSPLHF.

This clone was detected a few times. The read stops 3 residues short of the end of the CDR3; the missing end is completed from the germline J gene. The chain is built from TRBV18 and TRBJ1-2; D gene ambiguous. The CDR3 has 12 amino acids. Germline V gives CDR1 KGHSH, CDR2 LQKENI. Deletions cut 4 bases from V and 4 bases from J, with 7 bases between. The CDR3 sequence: CASSLSLYGYTF. The DNA read from the CDR3 is TGTGCCAGCTCACTTTCTCTCTATGGC.

This clone has just a few counts. The read is 3 residues too short to cover the CDR3 end, so that end is filled in from the germline J gene. V is TRBV18 and J is TRBJ1-6; D is perhaps TRBD1 (6 bases). The V end lost 2 bases, the J end lost 7 bases, and 12 bases lay between the germline ends. This CDR3 has 15 residues. Germline V gives CDR1 KGHSH, CDR2 LQKENI. The part of the CDR3 DNA that was read is TGTGCCAGCTCACCATTGGGGGCGTTGAATTCACCC. Translation: CASSPLGALNSP. The whole CDR3 is CASSPLGALNSPLHF.

A remark on this clone: The read halts 3 residues ahead of the CDR3 end, with the missing end drawn from the germline J gene. V gene TRBV7-2 combines with J gene TRBJ2-3; D ambiguous. Germline-derived CDR1 and CDR2 are SGHTA and FQGNSA. Trimming pared 5 bases from V and 0 bases from J, leaving 9 bases between. The CDR3 has 14 residues. Partial CDR3 DNA: TGTGCCAGCAGCCCCTACTACAGCACAGATACG. This codes for CASSPYYSTDT. The whole CDR3 protein reads CASSPYYSTDTQYF.

This clone was seen many times. The read ends 3 residues early relative to the CDR3; the germline J gene fills the gap. The V gene is TRBV30, the J gene TRBJ1-5; 7 bases are shared with TRBD1. V trimming: 2 bases; J trimming: 3 bases; junction bases outside the gene matches: 7. The CDR3 has 15 residues. Germline lookup yields CDR1 GTSNPN and CDR2 SVGIG (reference sequence). The covered CDR3 bases are TGTGCCTGGAGTAGGGGGACAGACCACAATCAGCCC. This sequence encodes CAWSRGTDHNQP. The whole CDR3 region reads CAWSRGTDHNQPQHF.

Concerning this clone: The limits of the CDR3 on the DNA are not certain, so only TCRdb's listed CDR3 is given. V usage is TRBV2 and J usage is TRBJ2-5; the table names TRBD1-2, a call not compared with the DNA. The germline V gene encodes CDR1 SNHLY and CDR2 FYNNEI. The CDR3 numbers 11 amino acids, ends counted. CDR3 amino acids: CASSTSGTQYF.

Regarding this clone: The read stops 3 residues short of the end of the CDR3; the missing end is completed from the germline J gene. This chain connects TRBV19 to TRBJ1-4; D gene uncertain. The CDR3 is 14 amino acids. Germline V lookup: CDR1 LNHDA, CDR2 SQIVND (reference sequence). V was cut by 2 bases and J by 5 bases, with 9 bases left in between. The CDR3 loop is CASSISLQNEKLFF. The sequenced part of the CDR3 DNA is TGTGCCAGTAGTATATCGCTCCAGAATGAAAAA.

Details on this clone: The read ends 3 residues shy of where the CDR3 ends; the end is completed using the germline J gene. The chain uses TRBV18 and TRBJ2-5; 9 bases line up with TRBD1. The germline V gene has CDR1 KGHSH and CDR2 LQKENI. This CDR3 is 17 amino acids long. J gave up 4 bases and V 0 bases, and 9 bases lay outside the gene matches. CDR3 residues: CASSPPLQGAVGETQYF. The covered CDR3 bases are TGTGCCAGCTCACCACCTTTACAGGGGGCGGTTGGAGAGACC.

With respect to this clone: Read sequence stops 3 residues before the CDR3 end, and the germline J gene provides the missing end. The rearrangement links TRBV19 to TRBJ2-7, with 13 bases that match TRBD2. J lost 3 bases, V lost 5 bases, and 4 bases had no gene match. The germline CDR1 and CDR2 sequences are LNHDA and SQIVND (reference sequence). CDR3 length: 15 amino acids. This chain's CDR3 is CASSVRTSGSYEQYF. The DNA read from the CDR3 is TGTGCCAGTAGTGTCCGGACTAGCGGGAGCTACGAG.